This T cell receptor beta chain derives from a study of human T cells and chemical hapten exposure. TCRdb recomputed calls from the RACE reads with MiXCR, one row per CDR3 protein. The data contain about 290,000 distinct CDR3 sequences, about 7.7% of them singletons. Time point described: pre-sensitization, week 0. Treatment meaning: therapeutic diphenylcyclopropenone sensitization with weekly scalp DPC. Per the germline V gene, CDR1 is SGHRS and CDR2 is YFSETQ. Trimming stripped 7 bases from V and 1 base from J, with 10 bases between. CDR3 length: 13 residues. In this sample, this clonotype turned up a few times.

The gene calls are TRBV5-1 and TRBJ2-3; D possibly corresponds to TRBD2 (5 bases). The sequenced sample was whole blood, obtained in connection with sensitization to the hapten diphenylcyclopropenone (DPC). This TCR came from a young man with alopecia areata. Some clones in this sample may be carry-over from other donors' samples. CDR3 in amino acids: CASHAGGTDTQYF. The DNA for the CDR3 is TGCGCCAGCCACGCCGGGGGCACAGATACGCAGTATTTT.